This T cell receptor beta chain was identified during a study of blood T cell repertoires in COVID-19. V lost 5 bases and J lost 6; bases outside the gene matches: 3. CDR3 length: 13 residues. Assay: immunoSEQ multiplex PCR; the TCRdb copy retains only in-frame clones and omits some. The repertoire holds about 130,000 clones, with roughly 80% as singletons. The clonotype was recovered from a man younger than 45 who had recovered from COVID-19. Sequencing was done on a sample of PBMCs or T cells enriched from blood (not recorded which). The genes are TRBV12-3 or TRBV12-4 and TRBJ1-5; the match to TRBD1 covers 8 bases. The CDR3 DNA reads TGTGCCAGCAGTGTACAGGGGGTTCAGCCCCAGCATTTT. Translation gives CASSVQGVQPQHF.